Listed below are T cell receptor beta chains from one sample, sequenced in a study of CD8 T cells in ankylosing spondylitis. TCRdb reprocessed the 5' RACE reads via MiXCR and lists one record per CDR3 protein. Among 250,000 or so distinct CDR3 sequences, 15% to 20% were seen once, and the ten largest hold around 30%. Sequenced material: blood, either unsorted or a sorted T cell fraction (not recorded which). The origin of the receptors is a male donor with ankylosing spondylitis or in good health (not recorded which). The CDR3 runs from the conserved cysteine through the conserved F or W. A D gene is named only where the DNA matches it firmly. Rows may omit the clone size; those that give it use once, few, many or a size class.

j_call: TRBJ1-4; clone_size: few; d_call: .; v_call: TRBV10-3; cdr3_aa: CAISGGEKLFF; cdr3_nt: TGTGCCATCAGTGGGGGGGAAAAACTGTTTTTT
j_call: TRBJ2-2; clone_size: .; d_call: .; v_call: TRBV12-3/TRBV12-4; cdr3_aa: CASSLTSGDTGELFF; cdr3_nt: TGTGCCAGCAGTTTAACCTCGGGGGACACCGGGGAGCTGTTTTTT
j_call: TRBJ1-3; clone_size: few; d_call: .; v_call: TRBV29-1; cdr3_aa: CSVESRSGNTIYF; cdr3_nt: TGCAGCGTTGAAAGCAGATCTGGAAACACCATATATTTT
j_call: TRBJ2-7; clone_size: many; d_call: .; v_call: TRBV7-7; cdr3_aa: CASSLDQTYEQYF; cdr3_nt: TGTGCTAGCAGCTTAGATCAGACTTACGAGCAGTACTTC
j_call: TRBJ1-1; clone_size: .; d_call: .; v_call: TRBV7-9; cdr3_aa: CASSIGGLAFF; cdr3_nt: TGTGCCAGCAGCATTGGGGGTCTCGCTTTCTTT
j_call: TRBJ2-4; clone_size: .; d_call: TRBD2; v_call: TRBV2; cdr3_aa: CASRESPLAMYIQYF; cdr3_nt: TGTGCCAGCAGAGAAAGCCCACTAGCGATGTACATTCAGTACTTC
j_call: TRBJ2-7; clone_size: .; d_call: .; v_call: TRBV7-9; cdr3_aa: CASSLARTEQYF; cdr3_nt: TGTGCCAGCAGCTTAGCCAGGACCGAGCAGTACTTC
j_call: TRBJ1-4; clone_size: few; d_call: .; v_call: TRBV27; cdr3_aa: CASSLSRLGEKLFF; cdr3_nt: TGTGCCAGCAGTTTATCTCGCTTGGGTGAAAAACTGTTTTTT
j_call: TRBJ2-3; clone_size: .; d_call: .; v_call: TRBV6-2/TRBV6-3; cdr3_aa: CASSYDSTDTQYF; cdr3_nt: TGTGCCAGCAGTTACGACAGCACAGATACGCAGTATTTT
j_call: TRBJ2-1; clone_size: few; d_call: .; v_call: TRBV27; cdr3_aa: CASSKWSGTYNEQFF; cdr3_nt: TGTGCCAGCAGTAAGTGGAGCGGGACATACAATGAGCAGTTCTTC
j_call: TRBJ2-7; clone_size: few; d_call: .; v_call: TRBV29-1; cdr3_aa: CSVEDSDYEQYF; cdr3_nt: TGCAGCGTTGAAGATTCCGACTACGAGCAGTACTTC
j_call: TRBJ2-3; clone_size: few; d_call: TRBD1; v_call: TRBV20-1; cdr3_aa: CSARDPWDRVPDTQYF; cdr3_nt: TGCAGTGCTAGAGATCCCTGGGACAGGGTCCCAGATACGCAGTATTTT
j_call: TRBJ2-2; clone_size: .; d_call: .; v_call: TRBV5-1; cdr3_aa: CASSLGSPAGELFF; cdr3_nt: TGCGCCAGCAGCTTGGGCAGCCCAGCCGGGGAGCTGTTTTTT
j_call: TRBJ2-2; clone_size: few; d_call: .; v_call: TRBV29-1; cdr3_aa: CSVEADPLPGELFF; cdr3_nt: TGCAGCGTTGAAGCGGACCCACTACCCGGGGAGCTGTTTTTT
j_call: TRBJ2-7; clone_size: few; d_call: .; v_call: TRBV20-1; cdr3_aa: CSAPTPVMGGEQYF; cdr3_nt: TGCAGTGCTCCGACCCCAGTAATGGGCGGCGAGCAGTACTTC
j_call: TRBJ2-2; clone_size: .; d_call: .; v_call: TRBV4-3; cdr3_aa: CASSPGGVGTGELFF; cdr3_nt: TGCGCCAGCAGCCCGGGGGGCGTCGGCACCGGGGAGCTGTTTTTT
j_call: TRBJ1-1; clone_size: .; d_call: .; v_call: TRBV5-6; cdr3_aa: CASTSARAPDFF; cdr3_nt: TGTGCCAGCACCTCCGCAAGGGCCCCTGATTTCTTT
j_call: TRBJ2-1; clone_size: .; d_call: TRBD2; v_call: TRBV11-2; cdr3_aa: CASSLGTSGRVGEQFF; cdr3_nt: TGTGCCAGCAGCTTAGGGACTAGCGGGAGGGTAGGGGAGCAGTTCTTC
j_call: TRBJ2-7; clone_size: .; d_call: TRBD1; v_call: TRBV28; cdr3_aa: CASRPRTGSSYEQYF; cdr3_nt: TGTGCCAGCAGACCCCGGACAGGAAGCTCCTACGAGCAGTACTTC
j_call: TRBJ2-7; clone_size: many; d_call: .; v_call: TRBV27; cdr3_aa: CASSLFGVGDGQYF; cdr3_nt: TGTGCCAGCAGTTTATTCGGTGTCGGCGATGGGCAGTACTTC
j_call: TRBJ2-7; clone_size: .; d_call: TRBD2; v_call: TRBV3-1; cdr3_aa: CASSEETSGFYEQYF; cdr3_nt: TGTGCCAGCAGCGAGGAGACTAGCGGGTTCTACGAGCAGTACTTC
j_call: TRBJ2-7; clone_size: .; d_call: .; v_call: TRBV29-1; cdr3_aa: CSVPGLSTYEQYF; cdr3_nt: TGCAGCGTGCCGGGACTTTCCACCTACGAGCAGTACTTC
j_call: TRBJ2-3; clone_size: .; d_call: .; v_call: TRBV12-5; cdr3_aa: CASGLLQGSSLTDTQYF; cdr3_nt: TGTGCTAGTGGTCTACTGCAGGGGTCCTCCCTTACAGATACGCAGTATTTT
j_call: TRBJ2-7; clone_size: few; d_call: .; v_call: TRBV29-1; cdr3_aa: CSVEGTDSYEQYF; cdr3_nt: TGCAGCGTTGAAGGGACAGACTCCTACGAGCAGTACTTC
j_call: TRBJ2-7; clone_size: few; d_call: .; v_call: TRBV13; cdr3_aa: CASSLGTREQYF; cdr3_nt: TGTGCCAGCAGCTTAGGCACTCGGGAGCAGTACTTC
j_call: TRBJ2-2; clone_size: few; d_call: .; v_call: TRBV10-3; cdr3_aa: CAISERDNPTGELFF; cdr3_nt: TGTGCCATCAGTGAACGGGACAACCCCACCGGGGAGCTGTTTTTT
j_call: TRBJ2-2; clone_size: many; d_call: .; v_call: TRBV11-2; cdr3_aa: CASIPPYYQNTGELFF; cdr3_nt: TGTGCCAGCATCCCCCCATATTACCAGAACACCGGGGAGCTGTTTTTT
j_call: TRBJ2-3; clone_size: .; d_call: TRBD2; v_call: TRBV7-2; cdr3_aa: CASSRGLAGGGDTQYF; cdr3_nt: TGTGCCAGCAGCCGCGGGCTAGCGGGAGGAGGAGATACGCAGTATTTT
j_call: TRBJ2-3; clone_size: .; d_call: .; v_call: TRBV7-2; cdr3_aa: CASSLDTSDTQYF; cdr3_nt: TGTGCCAGCAGCTTAGACACCTCAGATACGCAGTATTTT
j_call: TRBJ2-7; clone_size: .; d_call: .; v_call: TRBV3-1; cdr3_aa: CASSQYDGDLDEQYF; cdr3_nt: TGTGCCAGCAGCCAATATGACGGGGACCTTGACGAGCAGTACTTC
j_call: TRBJ2-7; clone_size: .; d_call: .; v_call: TRBV29-1; cdr3_aa: CSVEVEGTSYEQYF; cdr3_nt: TGCAGCGTTGAAGTCGAGGGGACCTCTTACGAGCAGTACTTC
j_call: TRBJ1-5; clone_size: few; d_call: .; v_call: TRBV27; cdr3_aa: CASSPADSEWYSNQPQHF; cdr3_nt: TGTGCCAGCAGCCCCGCGGACAGCGAATGGTATAGCAATCAGCCCCAGCATTTT
j_call: TRBJ2-7; clone_size: many; d_call: .; v_call: TRBV4-1; cdr3_aa: CASSQDWREHYEQYF; cdr3_nt: TGCGCCAGCAGCCAAGATTGGAGGGAACACTACGAGCAGTACTTC
j_call: TRBJ2-3; clone_size: many; d_call: TRBD1; v_call: TRBV7-6; cdr3_aa: CASSPRTGEGGTDTQYF; cdr3_nt: TGTGCCAGCAGCCCCCGGACAGGGGAGGGGGGCACAGATACGCAGTATTTT
j_call: TRBJ1-5; clone_size: few; d_call: .; v_call: TRBV7-9; cdr3_aa: CASSSGTISNQPQHF; cdr3_nt: TGTGCCAGCAGCAGCGGGACAATTAGCAATCAGCCCCAGCATTTT